This TCR beta chain was found in a study of breast tumors, draining lymph nodes, adjacent tissues. TCRdb processed the multiplex PCR reads anew with MiXCR; each CDR3 protein has one entry. The sample contains 85,000 to 130,000 distinct CDR3 sequences, 30% of which appear only once. Axillary draining lymph nodes of breast cancer patients supplied the node samples. Trimming took off 0 bases at V and 5 bases at J, with 10 bases between the two ends. Germline V gene data show CDR1 as SGHTA and CDR2 as FQGNSA. The CDR3 is 14 amino acids. Overall study results and limits: Tumor and nontumor repertoires were significantly more similar in luminal-like than in basal-like breast cancer. Most tumor T cells seemingly derive from lymph node, then expand in tumor.

This clonotype has at least ten counts. The target antigen is unknown. This chain connects TRBV7-2 to TRBJ2-5, with D possibly TRBD2 on 7 matching bases. Sequencing was performed on axillary lymph node tissue. The source of this sequence is a female donor with breast cancer. Some clones in this sample may be carry-over from other donors' samples. The CDR3 DNA follows: TGTGCCAGCAGCTTAGCGGGGGGGCGGGAGACCCAGTACTTC. Amino acids: CASSLAGGRETQYF.